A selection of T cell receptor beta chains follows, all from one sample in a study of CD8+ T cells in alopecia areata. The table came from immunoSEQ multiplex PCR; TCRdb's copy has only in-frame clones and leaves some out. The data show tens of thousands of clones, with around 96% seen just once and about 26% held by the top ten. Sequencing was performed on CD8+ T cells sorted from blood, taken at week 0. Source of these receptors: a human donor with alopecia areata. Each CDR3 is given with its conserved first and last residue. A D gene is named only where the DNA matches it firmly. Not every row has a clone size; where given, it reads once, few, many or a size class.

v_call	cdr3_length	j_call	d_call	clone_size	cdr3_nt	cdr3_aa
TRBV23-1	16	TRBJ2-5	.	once	TGCGCCAGCAGTCCCCCCCCACACCGAGACGAGGAGACCCAGTACTTC	CASSPPPHRDEETQYF
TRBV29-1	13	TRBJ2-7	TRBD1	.	TGCAGCGTTGAGTCCGGGACAGACTACGAGCAGTACTTC	CSVESGTDYEQYF
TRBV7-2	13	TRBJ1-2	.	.	TGTGCCAGCAGCTTAGACACCCTCTATGGCTACACCTTC	CASSLDTLYGYTF
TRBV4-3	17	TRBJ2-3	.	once	TGCGCCAGCAGCCAAGATTCCCTTACTCCGGAGGGTGATACGCAGTATTTT	CASSQDSLTPEGDTQYF
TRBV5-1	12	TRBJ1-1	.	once	TGCGCCAGCAGCTACCTCGGGACTGAAGCTTTCTTT	CASSYLGTEAFF
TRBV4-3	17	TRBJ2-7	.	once	TGCGCCAGCAGCCAAGACTTTGGCAGTCTTAACTCCTACGAGCAGTACTTC	CASSQDFGSLNSYEQYF
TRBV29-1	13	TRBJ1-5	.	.	TGCAGCGTTAGCCCCGGGAGCAATCAGCCCCAGCATTTT	CSVSPGSNQPQHF
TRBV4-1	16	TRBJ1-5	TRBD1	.	TGCGCCAGCAGCCAAGAATTGTCAGGGGGGGGTCAGCCCCAGCATTTT	CASSQELSGGGQPQHF
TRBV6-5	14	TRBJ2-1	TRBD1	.	TGTGCCAGCAGTTATAAACAGGGGGGCCATGAGCAGTTCTTC	CASSYKQGGHEQFF
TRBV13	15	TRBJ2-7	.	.	TGTGCCAGCAGCTCTTTTCAGGGACCATCCTACGAGCAGTACTTC	CASSSFQGPSYEQYF
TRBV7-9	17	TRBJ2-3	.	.	TGTGCCAGCAGCGGTGGGGCGTTGACAGTTAGCACAGATACGCAGTATTTT	CASSGGALTVSTDTQYF
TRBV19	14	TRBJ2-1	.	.	TGTGCCAGTAGTATACAGGGGATAGAAAATGAGCAGTTCTTC	CASSIQGIENEQFF
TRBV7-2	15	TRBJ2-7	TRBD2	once	TGTGCCAGCAGCTTAAGCGGGGGGATGACCTACGAGCAGTACTTC	CASSLSGGMTYEQYF
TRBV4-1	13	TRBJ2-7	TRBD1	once	TGCGCCAGCAGCCTGTGGACAGGGGATGAGCAGTACTTC	CASSLWTGDEQYF
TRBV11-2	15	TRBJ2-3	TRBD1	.	TGTGCCAGCAGCCGACGGGACAGGGAGTCAGATACGCAGTATTTT	CASSRRDRESDTQYF
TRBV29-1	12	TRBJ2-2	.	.	TGCAGCGTCCCCGATGGGACCGGGGAGCTGTTTTTT	CSVPDGTGELFF
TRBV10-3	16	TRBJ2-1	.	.	TGTGCCATCAGTGAATCCCCGGGGCCCCCCTACAATGAGCAGTTCTTC	CAISESPGPPYNEQFF
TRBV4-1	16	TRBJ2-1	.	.	TGCGCCAGCAGCCAACCCGAGGGCAGGGCCGACGATGAGCAGTTCTTC	CASSQPEGRADDEQFF
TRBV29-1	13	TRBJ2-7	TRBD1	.	TGCAGCGTTTCCCCCGGGACAGGGCCCGAGCAGTACTTC	CSVSPGTGPEQYF
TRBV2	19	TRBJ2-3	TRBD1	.	TGTGCCAGCAGTTTTTCTCCGGGACAGGGGGCTCGGAGCACAGATACGCAGTATTTT	CASSFSPGQGARSTDTQYF
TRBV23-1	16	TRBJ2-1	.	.	TGCGCCAGCAGTCAATCGACCAGGGGGGGAAACAATGAGCAGTTCTTC	CASSQSTRGGNNEQFF